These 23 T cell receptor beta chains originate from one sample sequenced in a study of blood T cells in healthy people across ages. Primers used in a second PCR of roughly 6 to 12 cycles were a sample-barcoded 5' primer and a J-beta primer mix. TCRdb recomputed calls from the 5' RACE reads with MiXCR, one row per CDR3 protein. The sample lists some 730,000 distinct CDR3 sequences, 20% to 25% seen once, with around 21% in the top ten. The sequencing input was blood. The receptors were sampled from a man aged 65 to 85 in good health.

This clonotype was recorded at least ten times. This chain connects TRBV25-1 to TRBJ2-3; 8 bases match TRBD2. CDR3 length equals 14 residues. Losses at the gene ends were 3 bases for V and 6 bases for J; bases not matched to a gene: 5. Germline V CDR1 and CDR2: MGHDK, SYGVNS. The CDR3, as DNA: TGTGCCAGCAGTGATGAGCGGGAGCGGGATACGCAGTATTTT. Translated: CASSDERERDTQYF.

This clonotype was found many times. Here the CDR3 DNA reads TGCAGCGTTTTAGGGGCTGGGGCCAACGTCCTGACTTTC. This encodes CSVLGAGANVLTF. The gene calls are TRBV29-1 and TRBJ2-6; possibly TRBD1 for D (5 bases). The germline V gene has CDR1 SQVTM and CDR2 ANQGSEA. Trimming stripped 5 bases from V and 2 bases from J, with 7 bases between. The CDR3 runs 13 residues.

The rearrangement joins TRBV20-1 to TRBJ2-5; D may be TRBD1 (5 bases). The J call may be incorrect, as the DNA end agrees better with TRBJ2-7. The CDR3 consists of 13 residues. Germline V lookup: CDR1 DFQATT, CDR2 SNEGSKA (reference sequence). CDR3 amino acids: CSAIQGRVYEQYF. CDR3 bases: TGCAGTGCTATTCAGGGTAGGGTCTACGAGCAGTACTTC.

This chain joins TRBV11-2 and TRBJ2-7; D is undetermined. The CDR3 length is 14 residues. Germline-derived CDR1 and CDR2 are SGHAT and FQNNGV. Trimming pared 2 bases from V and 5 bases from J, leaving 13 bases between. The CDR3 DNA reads TGTGCCAGCAGCTTATTGCGCGTCTTCGACGAGCAGTACGTC. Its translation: CASSLLRVFDEQYV.

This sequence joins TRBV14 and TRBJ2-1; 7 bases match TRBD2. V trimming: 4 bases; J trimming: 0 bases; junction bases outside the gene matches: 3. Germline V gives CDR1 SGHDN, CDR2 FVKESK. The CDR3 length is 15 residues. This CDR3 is CASSPGTTSYNEQFF. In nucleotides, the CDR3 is TGTGCCAGCAGCCCCGGGACTACCTCCTACAATGAGCAGTTCTTC.

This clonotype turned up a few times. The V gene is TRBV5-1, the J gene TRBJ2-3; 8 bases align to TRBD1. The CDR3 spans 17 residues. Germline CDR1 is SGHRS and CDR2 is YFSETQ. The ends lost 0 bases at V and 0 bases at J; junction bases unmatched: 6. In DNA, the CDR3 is TGCGCCAGCAGCTTGGTGACAGGGGTCACTAGCACAGATACGCAGTATTTT. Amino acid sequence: CASSLVTGVTSTDTQYF.

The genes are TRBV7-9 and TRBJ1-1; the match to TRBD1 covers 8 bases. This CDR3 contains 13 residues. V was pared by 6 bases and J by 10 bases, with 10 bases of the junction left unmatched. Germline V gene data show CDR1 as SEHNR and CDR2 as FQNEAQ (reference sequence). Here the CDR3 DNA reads TGTGCCAGCAGTGCAGGGGGCTCCCGAGTAGCTTTCTTT. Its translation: CASSAGGSRVAFF.

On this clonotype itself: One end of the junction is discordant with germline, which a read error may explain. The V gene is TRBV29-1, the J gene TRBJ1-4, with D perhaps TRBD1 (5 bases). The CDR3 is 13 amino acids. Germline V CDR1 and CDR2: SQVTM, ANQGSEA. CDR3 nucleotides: TGCAGCGTCGCCGGGGGGGGAAATGAAAAACTGTCTTTT. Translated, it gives CSVAGGGNEKLSF.

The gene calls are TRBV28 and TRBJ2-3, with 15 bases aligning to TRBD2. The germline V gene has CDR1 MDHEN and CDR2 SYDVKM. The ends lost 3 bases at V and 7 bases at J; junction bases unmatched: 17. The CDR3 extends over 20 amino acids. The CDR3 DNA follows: TGTGCCAGCAGTTTCACCCCCTCAGTTGAGGGACTAGCGGGGGGAAATACGCAGTATTTT. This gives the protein CASSFTPSVEGLAGGNTQYF. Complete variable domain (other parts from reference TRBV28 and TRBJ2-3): DVKVTQSSRYLVKRTGEKVFLECVQDMDHENMFWYRQDPGLGLRLIYFSYDVKMKEKGDIPEGYSVSREKKERFSLILESASTNQTSMYLCASSFTPSVEGLAGGNTQYFGPGTRLTVL.

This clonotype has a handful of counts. CDR3 amino acids: CATTTGLGNQPQHF. The CDR3 nucleotides read TGTGCCACTACGACAGGGTTGGGCAATCAGCCCCAGCATTTT. The genes are TRBV6-1 and TRBJ1-5, with 7 nucleotides matching TRBD1. V lost 10 bases, J lost 2 bases, and 8 bases stayed unmatched. Germline V gene sequence: CDR1 MNHNS, CDR2 SASEGT. The CDR3 loop spans 14 amino acids.

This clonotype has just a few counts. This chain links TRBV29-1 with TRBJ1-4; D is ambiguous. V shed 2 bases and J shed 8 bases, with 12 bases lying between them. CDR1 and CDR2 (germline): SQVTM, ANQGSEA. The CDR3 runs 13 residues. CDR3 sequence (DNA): TGCAGCGTTGAATGGGAGACCAGCGAAAAACTGTTTTTT. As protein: CSVEWETSEKLFF.

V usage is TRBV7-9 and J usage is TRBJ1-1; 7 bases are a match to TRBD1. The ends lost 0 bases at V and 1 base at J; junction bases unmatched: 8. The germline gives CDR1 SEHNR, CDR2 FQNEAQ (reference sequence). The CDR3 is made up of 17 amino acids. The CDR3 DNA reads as TGTGCCAGCAGCTTAGCAGTGCAGGGGGTTTGGAACACTGAAGCTTTCTTT. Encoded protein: CASSLAVQGVWNTEAFF.

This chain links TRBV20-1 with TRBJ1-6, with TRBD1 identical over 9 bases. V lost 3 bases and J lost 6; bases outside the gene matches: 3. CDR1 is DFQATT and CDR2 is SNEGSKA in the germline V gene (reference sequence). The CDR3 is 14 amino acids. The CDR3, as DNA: TGCAGTGCTAGGGTGGGACAGGGTAATTCACCCCTCCACTTT. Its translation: CSARVGQGNSPLHF.

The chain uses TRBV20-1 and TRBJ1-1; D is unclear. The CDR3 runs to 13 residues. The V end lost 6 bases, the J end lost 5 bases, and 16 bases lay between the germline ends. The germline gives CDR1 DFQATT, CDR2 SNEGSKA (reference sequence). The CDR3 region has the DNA TGCAGTGCCCCCACCGCCCAGAGAACTGAAGCTTTCTTT. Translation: CSAPTAQRTEAFF.

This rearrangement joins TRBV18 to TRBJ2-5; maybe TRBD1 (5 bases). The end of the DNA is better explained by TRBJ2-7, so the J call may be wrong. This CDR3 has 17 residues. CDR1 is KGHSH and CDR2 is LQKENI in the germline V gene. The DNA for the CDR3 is TGTGCCAGCTCACCATTACCGGCGGCAGGGTCCAGCTACGAGCAGTACTTC. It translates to CASSPLPAAGSSYEQYF.

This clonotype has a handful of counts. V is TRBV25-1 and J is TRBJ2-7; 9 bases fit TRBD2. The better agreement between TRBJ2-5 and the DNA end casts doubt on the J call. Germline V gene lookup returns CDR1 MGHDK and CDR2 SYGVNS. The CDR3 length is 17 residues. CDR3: CASSRIGGSGGGETQYF. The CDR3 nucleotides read TGTGCCAGCAGCCGAATCGGAGGTAGCGGGGGTGGGGAGACCCAGTACTTC.

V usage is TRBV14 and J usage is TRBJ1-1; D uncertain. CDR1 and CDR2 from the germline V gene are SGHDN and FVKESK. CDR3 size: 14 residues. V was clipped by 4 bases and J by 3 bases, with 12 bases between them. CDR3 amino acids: CASSLWAGDTEAFF. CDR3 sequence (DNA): TGTGCCAGCAGCCTATGGGCTGGGGACACTGAAGCTTTCTTT.

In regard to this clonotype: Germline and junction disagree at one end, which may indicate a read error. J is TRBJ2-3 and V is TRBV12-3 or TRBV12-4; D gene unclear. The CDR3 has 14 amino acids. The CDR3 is CASSFITNADAQYF. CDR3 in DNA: TGTGCCAGCAGTTTTATAACAAACGCAGATGCGCAGTATTTT.

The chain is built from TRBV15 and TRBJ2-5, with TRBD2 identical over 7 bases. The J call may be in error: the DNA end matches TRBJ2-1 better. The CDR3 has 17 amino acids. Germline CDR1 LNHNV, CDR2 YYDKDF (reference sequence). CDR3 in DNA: TGTGCCACCAGCAGAAACCTTCTCACGACGGGGGGCAATGAGCAGTTCTTC. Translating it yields CATSRNLLTTGGNEQFF.

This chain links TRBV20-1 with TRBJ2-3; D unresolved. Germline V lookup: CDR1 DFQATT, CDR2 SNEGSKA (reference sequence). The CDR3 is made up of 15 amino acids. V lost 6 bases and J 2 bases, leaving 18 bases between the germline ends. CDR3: CSAAGFPRTTDTQYF. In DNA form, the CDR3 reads TGCAGTGCAGCCGGCTTTCCCCGTACCACAGATACGCAGTATTTT.

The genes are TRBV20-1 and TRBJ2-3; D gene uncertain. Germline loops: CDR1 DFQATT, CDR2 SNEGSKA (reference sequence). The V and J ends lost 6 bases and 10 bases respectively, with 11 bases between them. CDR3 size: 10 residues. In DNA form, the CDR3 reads TGCAGTGCCACCCGAGAGGCGCAGTATTTT. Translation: CSATREAQYF.

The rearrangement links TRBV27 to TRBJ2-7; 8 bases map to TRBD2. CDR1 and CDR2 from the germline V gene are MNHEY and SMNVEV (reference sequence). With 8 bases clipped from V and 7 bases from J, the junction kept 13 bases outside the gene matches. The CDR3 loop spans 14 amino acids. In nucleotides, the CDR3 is TGTGCCAGCTCTAAGGCGGGGGGCGCGCGTGAGCAGTACTTC. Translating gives CASSKAGGAREQYF.

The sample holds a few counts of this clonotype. The DNA for the CDR3 is TGTGCCAGCAGCTTCAAGATCTCCACAGATACGCAGTATTTT. Translated, it gives CASSFKISTDTQYF. V is TRBV7-2 and J is TRBJ2-3; the D is unclear. Trimming removed 3 bases at V and 2 bases at J, with 9 bases between. CDR1 and CDR2 (germline): SGHTA, FQGNSA. The length of the CDR3 is 14 residues.